These 15 T cell receptor beta chains came from one sample sequenced in a study of T cell repertoires in cytomegalovirus infection. One entry per CDR3 protein, called by TCRdb with MiXCR from the reads. The sample yields fewer than 300,000 distinct CDR3 sequences, about a quarter seen once. The sequenced material came from PBMCs. The receptors stem from a human donor in good health (CMV status not recorded). Some clones in this sample may be carry-over from other donors' samples.

This clonotype was seen a handful of times. The chain has TRBV15 and TRBJ2-5; D is uncertain. CDR1 LNHNV and CDR2 YYDKDF come from the germline V gene (reference sequence). The CDR3 totals 14 residues. Trimming removed 0 bases from V and 3 bases from J, with 8 bases in between. CDR3 loop: CATSRDLAEETQYF. The CDR3 DNA reads TGTGCCACCAGCAGAGATCTTGCGGAAGAGACCCAGTACTTC.

This clonotype has a count of ten or more. V gene TRBV7-9 combines with J gene TRBJ2-1, with 7 bases fitting TRBD1. The CDR3 spans 11 residues. The V and J ends lost 5 bases and 14 bases, in that order; junction bases with no gene match: 6. From germline, CDR1 is SEHNR and CDR2 FQNEAQ (reference sequence). CDR3 coding DNA: TGTGCCAGCAGCCTTTCCCAGGGGGAGTTCTTC. Amino acid sequence: CASSLSQGEFF.

This clonotype appeared a few times. The chain couples TRBV29-1 to TRBJ1-2, with D possibly TRBD1 on 5 matching bases. V was trimmed by 1 base and J by 4 bases, leaving 16 bases between them. The germline V gene has CDR1 SQVTM and CDR2 ANQGSEA. The CDR3 sequence is 15 residues long. The CDR3 spells CSVEGGGEEFYGYTF. Here the CDR3 DNA reads TGCAGCGTTGAAGGGGGGGGGGAAGAATTCTATGGCTACACCTTC. Looking up the rest from reference TRBV29-1 and TRBJ1-2 gives the full variable domain: SAVISQKPSRDICQRGTSLTIQCQVDSQVTMMFWYRQQPGQSLTLIATANQGSEATYESGFVIDKFPISRPNLTFSTLTVSNMSPEDSSIYLCSVEGGGEEFYGYTFGSGTRLTVV.

Comments on this clonotype: This clone may be a read error of a much larger clone one base away. The chain couples TRBV28 to TRBJ1-2; maybe TRBD1 (6 bases). The CDR3 sequence is 16 residues long. Germline assignment: CDR1 MDHEN and CDR2 SYDVKM. Trimming took 8 bases from V and 5 from J, leaving 24 bases between them. CDR3 residues: CASGPTDRRAEYGYTF. The CDR3 region has the DNA TGTGCCAGCGGTCCGACAGACAGGAGGGCGGAGTATGGCTACACCTTC.

This clonotype has ten or more counts. CDR3 nucleotides: TGTGCCAGCAGCGCGAGCGGGAGGTTGTCCGGGGAGCTGTTTTTT. It translates to CASSASGRLSGELFF. J is TRBJ2-2 and V is TRBV7-2; TRBD2 agrees at 9 bases. The CDR3 totals 15 residues. With V trimmed by 5 bases and J by 6 bases, 7 bases remained unmatched. In germline, CDR1 is SGHTA, CDR2 FQGNSA.

This sequence joins TRBV5-1 and TRBJ1-6, with 9 positions matching TRBD1. Germline assignment: CDR1 SGHRS and CDR2 YFSETQ. V gave up 4 bases and J gave up 5 bases; unmatched junction bases: 7. The CDR3 runs 16 residues. CDR3 sequence reads: CASSERDRVNNSPLHF. Written as DNA, the CDR3 is TGCGCCAGCAGCGAGCGGGACAGGGTGAATAATTCACCCCTCCACTTT.

CDR3 sequence: CSANGNTDTQYF. CDR3 sequence (DNA): TGCAGTGCTAATGGGAACACAGATACGCAGTATTTT. The gene calls are TRBV20-1 and TRBJ2-3; D gene unclear. Germline-derived CDR1 and CDR2 are DFQATT and SNEGSKA (reference sequence). This CDR3 is built from 12 residues. The V end was cut by 4 bases, the J end by 2 bases, with 7 bases between.

The sample holds many counts of this clonotype. This chain links TRBV7-6 with TRBJ2-3; D might be TRBD2 (5 bases). This CDR3 spans 16 amino acids. Trimming took off 4 bases at V and 2 bases at J, with 16 bases between the two ends. Germline CDR1 reads SGHVS; CDR2 reads FNYEAQ. CDR3 amino acids: CASSSGSRGYTDTQYF. The CDR3 DNA is TGTGCCAGCAGCTCAGGATCAAGAGGGTACACAGATACGCAGTATTTT.

The genes are TRBV7-2 and TRBJ1-3; D may be TRBD1 (5 bases). V was clipped by 2 bases and J by 0 bases, with 8 bases between them. CDR1 is SGHTA and CDR2 is FQGNSA in the germline V gene. CDR3 size: 15 residues. The chain's CDR3 is CASSLNRPSGNTIYF. The CDR3 coding sequence is TGTGCCAGCAGCTTAAACAGGCCCTCTGGAAACACCATATATTTT. Drawing the rest from reference TRBV7-2 and TRBJ1-3, the complete variable domain is GAGVSQSPSNKVTEKGKDVELRCDPISGHTALYWYRQSLGQGLEFLIYFQGNSAPDKSGLPSDRFSAERTGGSVSTLTIQRTQQEDSAVYLCASSLNRPSGNTIYFGEGSWLTVV.

This clonotype occurred many times. The chain has TRBV7-8 and TRBJ2-5; 7 positions agree with TRBD2. Germline trimming cut 5 bases from V and 1 base from J; bases unmatched to any gene: 13. The CDR3 is 17 residues long. In germline, CDR1 is SGHVS, CDR2 FQNEAQ. The CDR3 reads CASSPSRWRETQETQYF. CDR3 sequence (DNA): TGTGCCAGCAGCCCCTCCCGGTGGCGGGAGACCCAAGAGACCCAGTACTTC.

There are a few counts of this clonotype. The CDR3 protein is CASSLADRANQPQHF. In DNA, the CDR3 is TGTGCCAGCAGCTTAGCAGACAGGGCAAATCAGCCCCAGCATTTT. The V gene is TRBV5-6, the J gene TRBJ1-5; 7 bases map to TRBD1. Per germline, CDR1 SGHDT and CDR2 YYEEEE. The CDR3 length is 15 residues. The trim removed 2 bases at V and 4 bases at J, leaving 6 bases unmatched.

A few counts support this clonotype. The chain uses TRBV2 and TRBJ2-7; the D gene is possibly TRBD2 (6 bases). Trimming took off 6 bases at V and 2 bases at J, with 17 bases between the two ends. Germline values: CDR1 SNHLY, CDR2 FYNNEI. The CDR3 spans 15 residues. The chain's CDR3 is CASRVSGETPYEQYV. The DNA of the CDR3 is TGTGCCAGCAGAGTTAGCGGAGAAACCCCCTACGAGCAGTACGTC.

This clonotype was picked up a small number of times. The chain joins TRBV11-2 to TRBJ2-5; D ambiguous. This CDR3 is built from 14 residues. The ends were cut back, 1 base at V and 2 bases at J, with 8 bases in the middle. CDR1 is SGHAT, CDR2 FQNNGV, per germline. DNA of the CDR3: TGTGCCAGCAGCTTAGCACTATCACAAGAGACCCAGTACTTC. This encodes CASSLALSQETQYF.

This clonotype was counted between two and nine times. The rearrangement uses TRBV7-2 and TRBJ2-7; D tentatively fits TRBD1 or TRBD2 (5 bases each). Deletions cut 5 bases from V and 9 bases from J, with 14 bases between. The CDR3 consists of 12 residues. Per germline, CDR1 SGHTA and CDR2 FQGNSA. CDR3 DNA: TGTGCCAGCAGCAACCGGGACGTCATGCAGTACTTC. Its protein product is CASSNRDVMQYF.

This chain uses TRBV28 with TRBJ2-7, with D possibly being TRBD2 (5 bases). The CDR3 sequence is 14 residues long. The ends were cut back, 6 bases at V and 0 bases at J, with 12 bases in the middle. Germline values: CDR1 MDHEN, CDR2 SYDVKM. In nucleotides, the CDR3 is TGTGCCAGCAGGCCGCCCGGGAACTCCTACGAGCAGTACTTC. It is translated as CASRPPGNSYEQYF. Complete variable domain (other parts from reference TRBV28 and TRBJ2-7): DVKVTQSSRYLVKRTGEKVFLECVQDMDHENMFWYRQDPGLGLRLIYFSYDVKMKEKGDIPEGYSVSREKKERFSLILESASTNQTSMYLCASRPPGNSYEQYFGPGTRLTVT.